Sequencing of this T cell receptor (beta chain) was carried out in a study of cytomegalovirus exposure and HLA in healthy donors. This clone was counted between two and nine times. The PCR contained 60 Vbeta and 13 Jbeta primers. Data came from immunoSEQ multiplex PCR; TCRdb stores just in-frame clones and leaves some out. The table shows 55,000 to 65,000 clones, with around 83% occurring only once. The CDR3 runs 15 residues. In germline, CDR1 is SGHNT, CDR2 YYREEE (reference sequence). The V and J ends lost 7 bases and 2 bases respectively, with 16 bases between them. The sequence was obtained from a human donor in good health. The specimen sequenced was PBMCs. The chain joins TRBV5-4 to TRBJ2-1; TRBD1 is a possible D gene (7 bases). The CDR3 reads CASSRGEIPYNEQFF. CDR3 sequence (DNA): TGTGCCAGCTCCAGGGGGGAGATCCCCTACAATGAGCAGTTCTTC. The full variable domain, with the rest looked up from reference TRBV5-4 and TRBJ2-1, is ETGVTQSPTHLIKTRGQQVTLRCSSQSGHNTVSWYQQALGQGPQFIFQYYREEENGRGNFPPRFSGLQFPNYSSELNVNALELDDSALYLCASSRGEIPYNEQFFGPGTRLTVL.